This T cell receptor beta chain derives from a study of cytomegalovirus exposure and HLA in healthy donors. V shed 2 bases, J shed 0 bases, and the junction held 4 bases outside the gene matches. Germline CDR1 and CDR2: MGHRA and YSYEKL. This CDR3 has 15 amino acids. Vbeta (60) and Jbeta (13) primers were used in the PCR. TCRdb keeps only in-frame clones here, not all; method: immunoSEQ multiplex PCR. The sample holds some 150,000 clones, approximately 80% seen once. What was sequenced was PBMCs. This clonotype was sampled from a woman under 30 in good health and CMV-seropositive. This rearrangement joins TRBV4-1 to TRBJ2-7, with 7 bases lining up with TRBD1. The CDR3: CASSQPRDSSYEQYF. The DNA of the CDR3 is TGCGCCAGCAGCCAACCACGGGACAGCTCCTACGAGCAGTACTTC.